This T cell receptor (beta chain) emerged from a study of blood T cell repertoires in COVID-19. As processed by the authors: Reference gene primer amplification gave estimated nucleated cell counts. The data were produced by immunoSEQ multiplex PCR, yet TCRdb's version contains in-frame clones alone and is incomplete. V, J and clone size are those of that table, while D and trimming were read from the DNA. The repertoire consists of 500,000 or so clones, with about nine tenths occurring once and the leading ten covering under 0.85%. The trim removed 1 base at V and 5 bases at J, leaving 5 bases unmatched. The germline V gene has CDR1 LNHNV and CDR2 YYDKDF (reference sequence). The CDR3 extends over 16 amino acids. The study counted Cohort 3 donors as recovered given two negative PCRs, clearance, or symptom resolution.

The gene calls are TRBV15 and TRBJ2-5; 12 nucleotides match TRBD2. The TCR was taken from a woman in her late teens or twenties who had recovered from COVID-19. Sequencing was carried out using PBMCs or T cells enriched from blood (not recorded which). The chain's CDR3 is CATSRGTSGEGETQYF. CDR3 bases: TGTGCCACCAGCAGAGGGACTAGCGGGGAGGGGGAGACCCAGTACTTC.